This entry is about one T cell receptor beta chain. Its specificity is unknown. The PCR had 60 Vbeta and 13 Jbeta primers. Under the authors' procedure: Around 80 million unique TCR beta chains, about 11 million of them shared, were counted by a later analysis. Assay used: immunoSEQ multiplex PCR; TCRdb lists only in-frame clones, some missing. D and trimming were read from the DNA, whereas the V and J calls and clone size are those reported in that table. This table has approximately 170,000 clones, roughly 72% appearing once. This record comes from a study of cytomegalovirus exposure and HLA in healthy donors. Overall study findings and caveats: Among TCR beta chains, those listed as cytomegalovirus-associated numbered over 150. In a later analysis, parvovirus B19, influenza, CMV and Epstein-Barr virus appeared linked to several top co-occurrence clusters. Relative to equally common others, HLA-associated TCR beta chains showed greater clonal expansion in a later analysis.

What was sequenced was PBMCs. The TCR originated in a woman aged 35 to 49 in good health and CMV-seronegative.

CDR3 DNA sequence: TGTGCCAGCAGCTTGGAGGGAGAAGGCAATCAGCCCCAGCATTTT. As protein: CASSLEGEGNQPQHF. This chain links TRBV5-6 with TRBJ1-5; D unclear. The germline V and J ends were trimmed by 0 bases and 2 bases, with 9 bases remaining between them. The CDR3 is 15 residues long. The germline V gene encodes CDR1 SGHDT and CDR2 YYEEEE.